The next 4 T cell receptor beta chains were all read from a single sample in a study of blood T cell repertoires in COVID-19. Libraries were prepared by immunoSEQ multiplex PCR; TCRdb keeps only in-frame clonotypes and omits some of them. The sample lists about 32,000 clones; 65% to 90% were seen once. The specimen sequenced was peripheral blood. The receptors shown here come from an elderly woman with active or convalescent COVID-19.

The rearrangement joins TRBV28 to TRBJ1-5; TRBD1 agrees at 8 bases. Trimming took 5 bases from V and 1 from J; bases not matched to a gene: 10. Germline CDR1 and CDR2: MDHEN and SYDVKM. The CDR3 sequence is 17 residues long. CDR3 sequence (DNA): TGTGCCAGCAGTCCGAGCCCCGACAGGGGCAGCAATCAGCCCCAGCATTTT. This codes for CASSPSPDRGSNQPQHF. Together with reference TRBV28 and TRBJ1-5, the CDR3 gives the full variable domain: DVKVTQSSRYLVKRTGEKVFLECVQDMDHENMFWYRQDPGLGLRLIYFSYDVKMKEKGDIPEGYSVSREKKERFSLILESASTNQTSMYLCASSPSPDRGSNQPQHFGDGTRLSIL.

CDR3 nucleotide sequence: TGTGGTAGCCGCGAAGATACGCAGTATTTT. Translation gives CGSREDTQYF. This chain joins TRBV2 and TRBJ2-3; D remains unclear. CDR1 SNHLY and CDR2 FYNNEI come from the germline V gene. The length of the CDR3 is 10 residues.

This chain connects TRBV7-8 to TRBJ2-7, with D tentatively TRBD2 (6 bases). With 5 bases removed from V and 3 bases from J, the gap between germline ends came to 17 bases. The CDR3 is made up of 15 amino acids. Per germline, CDR1 SGHVS and CDR2 FQNEAQ. The CDR3 sequence is CASSPSGGNRYEQYF. For the CDR3, the DNA is TGTGCCAGCAGCCCCAGCGGCGGGAATCGCTACGAGCAGTACTTC.

The chain uses TRBV7-3 and TRBJ2-2; D is perhaps TRBD2 (7 bases). CDR1 is SGHTA, CDR2 FQGTGA, per germline. This CDR3 spans 13 amino acids. Trimming took off 5 bases at V and 6 bases at J, with 10 bases between the two ends. The CDR3 region is CASSARGPGELFF. The CDR3 nucleotides read TGTGCCAGCAGCGCGCGGGGGCCCGGGGAGCTGTTTTTT.